Listed below are T cell receptor beta chains from one sample, sequenced in a study of identical twins' blood T cells. TCRdb reanalysed the 5' RACE reads using MiXCR and keeps one entry per CDR3 protein. The data contain roughly 340,000 distinct CDR3 sequences, more than 25% of them singletons. Sequencing input: PBMCs. The receptor set was obtained from a woman between 18 and 50 years old in good health. Each CDR3 is given with its conserved first and last residue. Each record gives: clone size, J gene, D gene, V gene, CDR3 protein, CDR3 DNA. D genes are given only for firm matches. A clone size is listed for some rows: how often the clone was seen (once, few, many), or a class if it is expanded.

NA,TRBJ2-3,NA,TRBV29-1,CSERRGADTQYF,TGCAGCGAACGGCGGGGCGCAGATACGCAGTATTTT
many,TRBJ1-1,NA,TRBV9,CASSGHARNTEAFF,TGTGCCAGCAGTGGACACGCAAGGAACACTGAAGCTTTCTTT
NA,TRBJ1-4,NA,TRBV20-1,CSARDLDTYNEKLFF,TGCAGTGCTAGAGATCTGGACACCTATAATGAAAAACTGTTTTTT
NA,TRBJ1-4,NA,TRBV29-1,CSVEGVKEEKLFF,TGCAGCGTTGAGGGTGTCAAAGAGGAAAAACTGTTTTTT
many,TRBJ1-1,TRBD1,TRBV6-5,CASSRTGTEAFF,TGTGCCAGCTCCAGGACAGGTACTGAAGCTTTCTTT
NA,TRBJ2-2,NA,TRBV7-9,CASSSRGKSNTGVLFF,TGTGCCAGCAGCTCGAGAGGGAAGTCGAACACCGGGGTGCTGTTTTTT
few,TRBJ1-4,NA,TRBV3-1,CASSPRGNEKLFF,TGTGCCAGCAGTCCTCGGGGAAATGAAAAACTGTTTTTT
NA,TRBJ1-2,NA,TRBV19,CASSILREASYGYTF,TGTGCCAGTAGTATCCTCCGGGAGGCCTCCTATGGCTACACCTTC
many,TRBJ1-5,NA,TRBV2,CASRVDRGVRQPQHF,TGTGCCAGCAGGGTAGACAGAGGGGTGCGACAGCCCCAGCATTTT
NA,TRBJ1-1,NA,TRBV7-6,CASSLTGSEAFF,TGTGCCAGCAGCTTGACAGGCTCTGAAGCTTTCTTT
many,TRBJ1-2,NA,TRBV29-1,CSVPAIYYGYTF,TGCAGCGTTCCGGCTATTTACTATGGCTACACCTTC
NA,TRBJ2-2,TRBD2,TRBV6-6,CASRTAGGRNTGELFF,TGTGCATCACGCACAGCGGGAGGGAGGAACACCGGGGAGCTGTTTTTT
NA,TRBJ1-6,NA,TRBV5-1,CASSLLGPRNSPLHF,TGCGCCAGCAGCTTGTTGGGACCAAGGAATTCACCCCTCCACTTT
many,TRBJ1-1,TRBD1,TRBV29-1,CSVAVVWTGSEAFF,TGCAGCGTCGCCGTAGTATGGACAGGGAGTGAAGCTTTCTTT
NA,TRBJ2-2,TRBD2,TRBV29-1,CSVFSGGNTGELFF,TGCAGCGTTTTCAGCGGGGGGAACACCGGGGAGCTGTTTTTT
NA,TRBJ2-7,NA,TRBV5-1,CASSLRDRTSYEQYF,TGCGCCAGCAGCTTACGGGACCGTACTTCCTACGAGCAGTACTTC